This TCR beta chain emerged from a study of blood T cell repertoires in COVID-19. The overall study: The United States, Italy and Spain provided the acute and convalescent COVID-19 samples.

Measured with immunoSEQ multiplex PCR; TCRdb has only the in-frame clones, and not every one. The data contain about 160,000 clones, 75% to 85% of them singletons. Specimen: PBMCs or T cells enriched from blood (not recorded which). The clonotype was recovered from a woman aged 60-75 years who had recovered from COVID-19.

As DNA, the CDR3 is TGTGCCTTGATGGGACAGGCGGGTGAAAAACTGTTTTTT. Encoded protein: CALMGQAGEKLFF. The V call is TRBV30, the J call TRBJ1-4; TRBD1 matches 8 bases. CDR3 length equals 13 residues. CDR1 and CDR2 from the germline V gene are GTSNPN and SVGIG (reference sequence). Trimming at V came to 7 bases and at J to 7 bases, leaving 8 bases not matched to a gene.